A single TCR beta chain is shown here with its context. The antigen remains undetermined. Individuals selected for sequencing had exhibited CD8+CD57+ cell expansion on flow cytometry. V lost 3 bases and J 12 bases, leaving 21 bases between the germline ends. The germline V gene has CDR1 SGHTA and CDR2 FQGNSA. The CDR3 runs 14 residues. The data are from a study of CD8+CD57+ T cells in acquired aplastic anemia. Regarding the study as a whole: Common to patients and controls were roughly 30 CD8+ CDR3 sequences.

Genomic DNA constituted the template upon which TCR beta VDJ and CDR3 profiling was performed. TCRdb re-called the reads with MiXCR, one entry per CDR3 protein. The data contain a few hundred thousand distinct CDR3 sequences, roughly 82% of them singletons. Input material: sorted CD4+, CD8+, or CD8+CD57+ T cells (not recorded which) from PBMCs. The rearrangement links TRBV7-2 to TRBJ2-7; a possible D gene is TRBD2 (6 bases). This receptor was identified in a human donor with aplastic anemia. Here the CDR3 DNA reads TGTGCCAGCAGCTTGCCTGGCGGGGCCGGAGATACGTACTTC. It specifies CASSLPGGAGDTYF.